This T cell receptor beta chain is from a study of cytomegalovirus exposure and HLA in healthy donors. Study-level findings and limits: Associated with cytomegalovirus, according to the listing, were 150 to 200 TCR beta chains.

The germline V and J ends were trimmed by 5 bases and 11 bases, with 15 bases remaining between them. Germline V gene sequence: CDR1 SGHTA, CDR2 FQGNSA. This CDR3 is 13 amino acids long. As for this clone: The antigen is unknown.

In the PCR, 60 Vbeta and 13 Jbeta primers were used. Profiling relied on immunoSEQ multiplex PCR, and the TCRdb table lists in-frame clones only, not all of them. The sample includes 65,000 to 80,000 clones. This receptor was obtained from a female donor in good health and CMV-seropositive. The sequencing sample was made of PBMCs. The chain uses TRBV7-2 and TRBJ2-2; a possible D gene is TRBD1 (5 bases). CDR3 sequence: CASSREPGQELFF. Written as DNA, the CDR3 is TGTGCCAGCAGCCGCGAGCCAGGGCAAGAGCTGTTTTTT.